The 6 T cell receptor beta chains below come from one sample, sequenced in a study of T cells in localized non-small cell lung cancer. Profiling relied on immunoSEQ multiplex PCR, and the TCRdb table lists in-frame clones only, not all of them. This sample has 25,000 or so clones, with around 88% found just once. Sequenced material: peripheral blood, taken before any cancer treatment. The receptors come from a female donor older than 55 with stage I lung adenocarcinoma.

The chain uses TRBV10-2 and TRBJ2-2, with 7 bases fitting TRBD1. The germline V gene encodes CDR1 WSHSY and CDR2 SAAADI. After removal of 6 bases from V and 4 bases from J, the junction contained 8 bases not matched to a gene. This CDR3 has 15 amino acids. CDR3 DNA sequence: TGCGCCAGCAGGATTGACAGGGACCTCACCGGGGAGCTGTTTTTT. It is translated as CASRIDRDLTGELFF.

The CDR3 is CSADGYEQFF. The CDR3 nucleotides are TGCAGTGCTGACGGATATGAGCAGTTCTTC. The rearrangement joins TRBV20-1 to TRBJ2-1; the D is unclear. Germline loops: CDR1 DFQATT, CDR2 SNEGSKA (reference sequence). The CDR3 runs 10 residues. Trimming cost V 5 bases and J 8 bases, with 7 bases left between them.

There are a few counts of this clone. The V gene is TRBV5-1, the J gene TRBJ1-2; D unresolved. The V gene's germline CDR1 is SGHRS and CDR2 YFSETQ. This CDR3 is 13 amino acids long. Trimming cost V 0 bases and J 3 bases, with 6 bases left between them. The CDR3 spells CASSLGQDYGYTF. CDR3 sequence (DNA): TGCGCCAGCAGCTTGGGTCAGGACTATGGCTACACCTTC.

The J gene is TRBJ2-7, the V gene TRBV6-5; D may be TRBD2 (5 bases). The CDR3 runs 13 residues. V was shortened by 6 bases and J by 3 bases, with 12 bases between the two germline ends. CDR1 and CDR2 from the germline V gene are MNHEY and SVGAGI. The CDR3 loop reads CASSYGGHYEQYF. The CDR3 DNA reads as TGTGCCAGCAGCTACGGAGGCCACTACGAGCAGTACTTC.

The chain employs TRBV18 and TRBJ1-1; D remains ambiguous. The ends were cut back, 7 bases at V and 3 bases at J, with 15 bases in the middle. This CDR3 contains 14 residues. The V gene's germline CDR1 is KGHSH and CDR2 LQKENI. The chain's CDR3 is CASCSTPYDTEAFF. CDR3 DNA sequence: TGTGCCAGCTGCTCCACGCCGTACGACACTGAAGCTTTCTTT.

The chain joins TRBV5-4 to TRBJ2-1; D is perhaps TRBD2 (6 bases). This CDR3 is built from 16 residues. Trimming shortened V by 1 base and J by 0 bases, and 11 bases separated the two germline ends. Germline CDR1 SGHNT, CDR2 YYREEE (reference sequence). CDR3 sequence: CASSLRESSSYNEQFF. The CDR3, as DNA: TGTGCCAGCAGCTTGCGGGAGAGCAGCTCCTACAATGAGCAGTTCTTC.